This is a list of T cell receptor beta chains from one sample in a study of molecular identifiers for immune sequencing clone quantification. TCRdb used MiXCR to reprocess the PCR reads, holding one entry per CDR3 protein. The table includes about 640,000 distinct CDR3 sequences, just under 20% detected once. The sample consisted of naive CD8+ T cells from blood, with Jurkat cell RNA spiked in. These receptor sequences come from a human donor in good health. Some libraries in this study had Jurkat cell RNA spiked in. Both conserved end residues are part of each CDR3. A D gene is named only where the DNA matches it firmly. Size is stated for part of the rows, as once, few or many counts, or as a class when the clone is expanded.

v_gene	d_gene	len	j_gene	abundance	CDR3aa	CDR3nt
TRBV12-3/TRBV12-4	TRBD1	14	TRBJ1-1	many	CASSLMTGVDEAFF	TGTGCCAGCAGTCTAATGACAGGGGTGGATGAAGCTTTCTTT
TRBV14	TRBD1	16	TRBJ1-1	many	CASSPTWGQGSTEAFF	TGTGCCAGCAGCCCTACCTGGGGACAGGGGTCCACTGAAGCTTTCTTT
TRBV7-6	-	15	TRBJ2-7	many	CASSPGSGVGYEQYF	TGTGCCAGCAGCCCCGGGTCCGGGGTCGGGTACGAGCAGTACTTC
TRBV19	-	13	TRBJ2-7	-	CATSGAGIHEQYF	TGTGCCACCAGTGGGGCAGGGATCCACGAGCAGTACTTC
TRBV27	-	13	TRBJ1-2	many	CASTGAGLNGYTF	TGTGCCAGCACCGGAGCAGGGTTGAATGGCTACACCTTC
TRBV9	TRBD1	15	TRBJ1-6	many	CASSATRDRGSPLHF	TGTGCCAGCAGCGCTACCCGGGACAGGGGTTCACCCCTCCACTTT
TRBV5-1	-	16	TRBJ2-3	-	CASSLLSPKLTDTQYF	TGTGCCAGCAGCCTCCTTAGCCCAAAGCTCACAGATACGCAGTATTTT
TRBV24-1	TRBD1	13	TRBJ2-1	many	CATSGQGADEQFF	TGTGCCACCAGTGGGCAGGGGGCCGATGAGCAGTTCTTC
TRBV19	-	16	TRBJ2-7	many	CASSEEHTRASYEQYF	TGTGCCAGTAGTGAGGAACATACCAGGGCTTCCTACGAGCAGTACTTC
TRBV11-1	-	16	TRBJ2-2	few	CASSAGLYPNTGELFF	TGTGCCAGCAGCGCGGGACTTTACCCGAACACCGGGGAGCTGTTTTTT
TRBV13	-	17	TRBJ2-3	many	CASSNPLRGPSTDTQYF	TGTGCCAGCAGCAACCCTCTCCGGGGGCCAAGCACAGATACGCAGTATTTT
TRBV30	-	16	TRBJ2-5	-	CAWSEPGPTYQETQYF	TGTGCCTGGAGTGAACCGGGACCGACGTACCAAGAGACCCAGTACTTC
TRBV9	-	17	TRBJ2-7	-	CASSGNTGIPIYYEQYF	TGTGCCAGCAGCGGTAATACAGGGATCCCCATCTACTACGAGCAGTACTTC
TRBV5-3	TRBD1	16	TRBJ2-7	few	CASTMPRVQGAYEQYF	TGTGCCAGCACCATGCCCCGGGTACAGGGGGCCTACGAGCAGTACTTC
TRBV19	-	11	TRBJ2-2	few	CASIRAGELFF	TGTGCCAGTATCAGGGCCGGGGAGCTGTTTTTT
TRBV28	-	14	TRBJ2-7	many	CASSPRGAGYEQYF	TGTGCCAGCAGTCCTCGGGGGGCGGGGTACGAGCAGTACTTC
TRBV10-2	TRBD1	14	TRBJ2-7	-	CASSAGQVLPEQYF	TGCGCCAGCAGTGCAGGACAGGTACTCCCCGAGCAGTACTTC
TRBV5-4	-	17	TRBJ2-3	-	CASSPSDERGGTDTQYF	TGTGCCAGCAGCCCCTCCGATGAGCGTGGGGGCACAGATACGCAGTATTTT
TRBV10-3	-	14	TRBJ2-1	few	CAISGGATDNEQFF	TGTGCCATCAGTGGCGGGGCGACCGACAATGAGCAGTTCTTC
TRBV6-1	-	14	TRBJ2-5	many	CASSPGRMKETQYF	TGTGCCAGCAGCCCGGGGCGGATGAAAGAGACCCAGTACTTC
TRBV18	TRBD1	16	TRBJ2-5	few	CASSPTGTEAQETQYF	TGTGCCAGCTCACCAACCGGGACAGAGGCCCAAGAGACCCAGTACTTC
TRBV20-1	-	14	TRBJ1-1	-	CSARDLGTYTEAFF	TGCAGTGCTAGAGATTTAGGGACGTACACTGAAGCTTTCTTT
TRBV7-9	-	16	TRBJ1-6	many	CASSLSPVVDNSPLHF	TGTGCCAGCAGCTTATCGCCCGTGGTCGATAATTCACCCCTCCACTTT
TRBV7-9	-	14	TRBJ2-7	many	CASSRSEGGYEQYF	TGTGCCAGCAGCCGGAGCGAGGGGGGCTACGAGCAGTACTTC
TRBV20-1	-	16	TRBJ2-7	-	CSASQIPGQRAYEQYF	TGCAGTGCTAGCCAAATCCCGGGACAGCGGGCCTACGAGCAGTACTTC
TRBV20-1	-	13	TRBJ2-4	many	CSARESERNIQYF	TGCAGTGCTCGGGAGTCCGAAAGAAACATTCAGTACTTC
TRBV5-1	TRBD1	14	TRBJ2-7	few	CASSPSDRVYEQYF	TGCGCCAGCAGCCCGAGTGACAGGGTCTACGAGCAGTACTTC
TRBV3-1	-	16	TRBJ2-7	few	CASSQEGTVLSYEQYF	TGTGCCAGCAGCCAAGAGGGGACGGTCCTCTCCTACGAGCAGTACTTC
TRBV4-3	-	15	TRBJ2-5	few	CASSQGPGRKETQYF	TGCGCCAGCAGCCAAGGCCCAGGGAGAAAAGAGACCCAGTACTTC
TRBV12-3/TRBV12-4	TRBD1	19	TRBJ2-5	-	CASSSPHRDRGRQQETQYF	TGTGCCAGCAGTTCTCCTCACCGGGACAGGGGGCGTCAACAAGAGACCCAGTACTTC
TRBV7-9	-	15	TRBJ2-7	many	CASSPTGLGTYEQYF	TGTGCCAGCAGCCCTACGGGACTTGGGACCTACGAGCAGTACTTC
TRBV6-5	-	14	TRBJ2-3	many	CASSYSHRSDTQYF	TGTGCCAGCAGTTACTCCCACAGATCAGATACGCAGTATTTT
TRBV7-9	TRBD1	18	TRBJ2-7	few	CASSRSPGTGLSSYEQYF	TGTGCCAGCAGCCGAAGTCCCGGGACAGGTTTGAGCTCCTACGAGCAGTACTTC
TRBV14	TRBD1	17	TRBJ2-7	-	CASSPGTPGQGTYEQYF	TGTGCCAGCAGCCCAGGGACCCCAGGACAGGGAACCTACGAGCAGTACTTC
TRBV20-1	TRBD2	16	TRBJ2-7	few	CSADTGSGSFSYEQYF	TGCAGTGCCGACACTGGTAGCGGGAGTTTCTCCTACGAGCAGTACTTC
TRBV28	TRBD2	18	TRBJ2-7	many	CASSLWPGGASSSYEQYF	TGTGCCAGCAGTTTATGGCCCGGGGGGGCGTCCAGCTCCTACGAGCAGTACTTC
TRBV5-8	-	13	TRBJ1-1	few	CASSLGSAAEAFF	TGTGCCAGCAGCTTGGGCTCGGCAGCTGAAGCTTTCTTT
TRBV27	TRBD1	12	TRBJ1-2	few	CASKTGAAVYTF	TGTGCCAGCAAAACAGGGGCCGCAGTCTACACCTTC
TRBV15	-	13	TRBJ1-1	many	CATSNSPGDEAFF	TGTGCCACCAGTAATAGCCCGGGAGATGAAGCTTTCTTT
TRBV7-2	-	14	TRBJ2-5	many	CASSLGYSQETQYF	TGTGCCAGCAGCTTAGGTTACAGCCAAGAGACCCAGTACTTC
TRBV2	TRBD2	14	TRBJ2-5	many	CASSERDYKETQYF	TGTGCCAGCAGTGAAAGGGACTACAAAGAGACCCAGTACTTC
TRBV7-9	TRBD2	13	TRBJ2-7	many	CASRAAGVDEQYF	TGTGCCAGCAGGGCCGCGGGGGTGGACGAGCAGTACTTC
TRBV7-9	-	13	TRBJ2-7	-	CASSLGGPYGQYF	TGTGCCAGCAGCTTAGGTGGACCCTACGGGCAGTACTTC
TRBV27	-	16	TRBJ2-7	few	CASSSPPAGGTYEQYF	TGTGCCAGCAGTTCCCCCCCGGCAGGGGGGACCTACGAGCAGTACTTC
TRBV2	TRBD1	17	TRBJ1-2	many	CASSESTGGARVYGYTF	TGTGCCAGCAGTGAAAGTACAGGGGGCGCACGGGTATATGGCTACACCTTC